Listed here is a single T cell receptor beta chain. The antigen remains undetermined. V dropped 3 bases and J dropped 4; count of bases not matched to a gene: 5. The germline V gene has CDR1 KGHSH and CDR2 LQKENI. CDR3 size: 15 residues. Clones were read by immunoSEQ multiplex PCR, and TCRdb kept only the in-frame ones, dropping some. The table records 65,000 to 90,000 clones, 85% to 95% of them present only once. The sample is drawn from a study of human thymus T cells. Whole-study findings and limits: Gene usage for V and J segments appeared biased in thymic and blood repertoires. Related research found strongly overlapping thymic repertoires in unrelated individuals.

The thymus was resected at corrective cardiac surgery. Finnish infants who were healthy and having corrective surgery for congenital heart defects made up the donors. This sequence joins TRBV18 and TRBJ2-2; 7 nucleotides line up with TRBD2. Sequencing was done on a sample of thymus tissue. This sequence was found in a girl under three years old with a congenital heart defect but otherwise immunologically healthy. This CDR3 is CASSPSRTSTGELFF. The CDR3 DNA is TGTGCCAGCTCACCTTCCCGGACTAGCACCGGGGAGCTGTTTTTT.